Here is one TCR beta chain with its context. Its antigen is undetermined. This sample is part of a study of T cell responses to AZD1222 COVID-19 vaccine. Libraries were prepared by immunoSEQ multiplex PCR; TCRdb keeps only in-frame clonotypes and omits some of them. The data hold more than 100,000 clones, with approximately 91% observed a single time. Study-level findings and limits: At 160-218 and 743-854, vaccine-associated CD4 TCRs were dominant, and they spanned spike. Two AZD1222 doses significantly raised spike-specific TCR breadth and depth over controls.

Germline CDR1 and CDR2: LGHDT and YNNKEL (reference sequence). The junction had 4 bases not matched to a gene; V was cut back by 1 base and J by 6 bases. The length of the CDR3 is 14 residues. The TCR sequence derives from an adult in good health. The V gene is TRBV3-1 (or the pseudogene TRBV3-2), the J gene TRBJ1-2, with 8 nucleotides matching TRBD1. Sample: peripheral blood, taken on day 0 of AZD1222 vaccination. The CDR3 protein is CASSQADRADGYTF. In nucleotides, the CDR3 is TGTGCCAGCAGCCAAGCGGACAGGGCCGATGGCTACACCTTC.